The T cell receptor beta chain under discussion was sequenced for a study of cytomegalovirus exposure and HLA in healthy donors. Study results and limitations: The HLA-A and HLA-B alleles of most subjects were reportedly predicted accurately from TCR beta sequences. In a later analysis, productive TCRs from donors in an Asian-associated ancestry cluster reportedly carried fewer N-insertions than the cohort mean.

The V gene's germline CDR1 is MNHEY and CDR2 SMNVEV (reference sequence). The CDR3 is 16 residues long. Germline trimming cut 2 bases from V and 1 base from J; bases unmatched to any gene: 4. This clone has just a few counts. Its antigen remains unknown. The PCR was carried out with 60 Vbeta primers and 13 Jbeta primers. The table came from immunoSEQ multiplex PCR; TCRdb's copy has only in-frame clones and leaves some out. This table holds 150,000 or so clones, almost 80% found once. The receptor's source is a man in his fifties or sixties in good health and CMV-seropositive. The chain has TRBV27 and TRBJ2-2, with TRBD1 matching 7 bases. The sequenced material came from PBMCs. As DNA, the CDR3 is TGTGCCAGCAGTTTACCCGACAGGGTGAACACCGGGGAGCTGTTTTTT. As protein: CASSLPDRVNTGELFF.